Given below is one T cell receptor beta chain in context. The record originates from a study of identical twins. V shed 5 bases and J shed 3 bases, with 16 bases lying between them. In germline, CDR1 is DFQATT, CDR2 SNEGSKA (reference sequence). This CDR3 contains 14 residues. Carrying unique molecular identifiers, the cDNA also gained a universal primer site through template switching. MiXCR, applied by TCRdb to the 5' RACE reads, yields one record per CDR3 protein. In the table there are 450,000 or so distinct CDR3 sequences, roughly 26% of which are singletons. Separately, the same data were catalogued under a study of T cells expressing NK-cell markers. As that study records: Sorted CD3+CD56+NKG2C+, CD3+CD56+NKG2C- and CD3+CD56-NKG2C+ T-cell subsets were beta-chain profiled. The authors sequenced eight donors, of whom seven were HCMV-seropositive and one was seronegative.

Sample: CD4+ T cells sorted from blood. V usage is TRBV20-1 and J usage is TRBJ2-5; TRBD2 is a possible D gene (5 bases). This receptor was taken from a woman between 18 and 29 years old in good health. This chain's CDR3 is CSARHPQRKETQYF. CDR3 bases: TGCAGTGCTCGCCACCCGCAGCGGAAAGAGACCCAGTACTTC.